This is a list of T cell receptor beta chains from one sample in a study of cytomegalovirus exposure and HLA in healthy donors. TCRdb keeps only in-frame clones here, not all; method: immunoSEQ multiplex PCR. The sample lists 200,000 to 250,000 clones; around 83% were seen once. Sequencing input: PBMCs. These receptors came from a woman aged 40 to 50 in good health and CMV-seronegative. Both conserved end residues are part of each CDR3. The D gene is left open where the match is weak. Some rows have no size entry. The others give once, few or many, or a class for an expanded clone.

length	V	D	J	size	DNA	CDR3
13	TRBV6-5	-	TRBJ2-7	-	TGTGCCAGCAGTTCTTATCAGGGCTACGAGCAGTACTTC	CASSSYQGYEQYF
13	TRBV29-1	TRBD1	TRBJ2-7	-	TGCAGCGTTGAGGGACAGGGGGCGAGGGAGCAGTACTTC	CSVEGQGAREQYF
15	TRBV7-3	TRBD1	TRBJ1-2	-	TGTGCCAGCAGCTTAAACCCCACAGGGGCAGGGGGCTACACCTTC	CASSLNPTGAGGYTF
12	TRBV6-1	TRBD2	TRBJ2-3	few	TGTGCCAGCAGTTGGGGGGGAGATACGCAGTATTTT	CASSWGGDTQYF
13	TRBV6-1	-	TRBJ2-7	once	TGTGCCAGCAAATGGTCAGGGACTTACGAGCAGTACTTC	CASKWSGTYEQYF
11	TRBV2	-	TRBJ1-2	-	TGTGCCAGCCTAGTGTCCGGTGGCTACACCTTC	CASLVSGGYTF
13	TRBV10-3	TRBD2	TRBJ2-7	-	TGTGCCATCAGGGACCGGGGGGGCTACGAGCAGTACTTC	CAIRDRGGYEQYF
14	TRBV7-3	-	TRBJ2-1	few	TGTGCCAGCAGCGGGGACTCTACGGGCAATGAGCAGTTCTTC	CASSGDSTGNEQFF
15	TRBV6-6	-	TRBJ2-7	-	TGTGCCAGCAGTTACTCGTGGGGCGACTCCTACGAGCAGTACTTC	CASSYSWGDSYEQYF
16	TRBV28	-	TRBJ1-2	few	TGTGCCAGCAGTTTAGGAGGCGGAGGGAGTGCCTATGGCTACACCTTC	CASSLGGGGSAYGYTF
14	TRBV7-2	-	TRBJ1-5	few	TGTGCCAGCAGCCTACGGGGGTGGAATCAGCCCCAGCATTTT	CASSLRGWNQPQHF
16	TRBV5-6	-	TRBJ1-4	-	TGTGCCAGCAGCCCGGGGACTGACGCAACTAATGAAAAACTGTTTTTT	CASSPGTDATNEKLFF
17	TRBV28	TRBD1	TRBJ1-3	few	TGTGCCAGCAGTTTAAAAGGACAGGGGTTTACTGGAAACACCATATATTTT	CASSLKGQGFTGNTIYF
16	TRBV19	TRBD2	TRBJ2-2	few	TGTGCCAGTAGTATTGGGCTAGCGGGAGCAACCGGGGAGCTGTTTTTT	CASSIGLAGATGELFF
15	TRBV11-2	-	TRBJ1-2	-	TGTGCCAGCAGCCCCATCAGGCAGTCTAACTATGGCTACACCTTC	CASSPIRQSNYGYTF
16	TRBV21-1	-	TRBJ2-3	-	TGTGCCAGCAGCAAAGAAGGTCTAGTATCTAAACCTACGCAGTATTTT	CASSKEGLVSKPTQYF
13	TRBV11-1	-	TRBJ2-1	-	TGTGCCAGCAGCTTTAGTTCGACTCCCAAGCAGTTCTTC	CASSFSSTPKQFF
16	TRBV28	TRBD1	TRBJ1-2	few	TGTGCCAGCAGTTTATTTACAGGGGGCGATCTAAATGGCTACACCTTC	CASSLFTGGDLNGYTF
13	TRBV6-6	-	TRBJ1-2	-	TGTGCCAGCAGCCAAGGACTTCTTTATGGCTACACCTTC	CASSQGLLYGYTF
15	TRBV6-5	-	TRBJ2-2	-	TGTGCCAGCAGGGTTTCGCAGGGTTCCACCGGGGAGCTGTTTTTT	CASRVSQGSTGELFF
16	TRBV2	-	TRBJ1-2	-	TGTGCCAGCACTCCAGGGAGGGCACGGGGTGGTTACGGCTACACCTTC	CASTPGRARGGYGYTF
13	TRBV10-3	-	TRBJ1-5	-	TGTGCCATCAGCACAGGAAGGGATCAGCCCCAGCATTTT	CAISTGRDQPQHF
15	TRBV7-2	-	TRBJ2-7	-	TGTGCCAGCACCGTAATGGCCAGGGGCGGGTACGAGCAGTACTTC	CASTVMARGGYEQYF
16	TRBV6-6	-	TRBJ2-4	-	TGTGCCAGCAGTTATCATGTTCCGGGACAAATAAACATTCAGTACTTC	CASSYHVPGQINIQYF
14	TRBV7-9	TRBD1	TRBJ2-3	once	TGTGCCAGCAGTCTGGACAGGTACGCCGATACGCAGTATTTT	CASSLDRYADTQYF
15	TRBV6-5	TRBD1	TRBJ1-6	-	TGTGCCAGCAGTTGGGGACAGACCCATAATTCACCCCTCCACTTT	CASSWGQTHNSPLHF
13	TRBV19	TRBD1	TRBJ1-1	-	TGTGCCAGTAGTATTACAGGGGACACTGAAGCTTTCTTT	CASSITGDTEAFF
16	TRBV7-9	-	TRBJ2-1	-	TGTGCCAGCAGTAGATGGGGGGGGCCCTGGGGCAATGAGCAGTTCTTC	CASSRWGGPWGNEQFF